This T cell receptor (beta chain) comes out of a study of CD8 T cells in ankylosing spondylitis. Regarding the study as a whole: CD8+ cells made up the disease-linked clones, which were relatively rare in peripheral blood. Reportedly, disease-linked clones are significantly enriched in ankylosing spondylitis patients' matched synovial fluid. One TCR beta motif, made up of roughly 8 highly homologous variants, appeared characteristic of ankylosing spondylitis blood.

Library preparation for TCR beta used quantitative 5'-RACE with molecular barcodes. In TCRdb, the 5' RACE reads were re-called with MiXCR into one record per CDR3 protein. The table lists about 220,000 distinct CDR3 sequences, about 7.3% of them singletons. Germline V gene lookup returns CDR1 LGHNA and CDR2 YNFKEQ. The CDR3 consists of 14 residues. The germline V and J ends were trimmed by 0 bases and 5 bases, with 7 bases remaining between them. This clonotype occurred many times. Antigen unknown. Sequencing was performed on blood, either unsorted or a sorted T cell fraction (not recorded which). This chain connects TRBV4-2 to TRBJ1-4; D ambiguous. This TCR was recovered from a male donor with ankylosing spondylitis. In DNA, the CDR3 is TGTGCCAGCAGCCAAGAACTGCGGAATGAAAAACTGTTTTTT. Translation: CASSQELRNEKLFF.